This is a list of T cell receptor beta chains from one sample in a study of shared clonotypes between healthy human individuals. Some clones are missing from TCRdb's copy, which holds only in-frame ones; the method was immunoSEQ multiplex PCR. The table shows around 1.1 million clones, with roughly 77% occurring only once. Sequenced sample: memory CD4+ T cells from PBMCs. The receptors here all came from a young man in good health. Some clones in this sample may be carry-over from other donors' samples. Each CDR3 is given with its conserved first and last residue. The order of the fields is V gene, J gene, clone size, D gene, CDR3 protein, CDR3 DNA. A D gene is named only where the DNA matches it firmly. Expanded clones get a size class; other rows say once, few or many, or leave the size out.

TRBV4-2,TRBJ2-7,NA,NA,CASSPNQKDHEQYF,TGTGCCAGCAGCCCGAACCAGAAAGACCACGAGCAGTACTTC
TRBV4-1,TRBJ2-6,NA,NA,CASSQTGRGRANVLTF,TGCGCCAGCAGCCAGACCGGACGGGGTCGGGCCAACGTCCTGACTTTC
TRBV5-1,TRBJ2-3,few,NA,CASSLGQDTDTQYF,TGCGCCAGCAGCTTGGGGCAGGACACAGATACGCAGTATTTT
TRBV5-1,TRBJ2-1,once,NA,CASSLTWRPLAQTAYNEQFF,TGCGCCAGCAGCCTCACATGGAGGCCACTAGCACAAACCGCCTACAATGAGCAGTTCTTC
TRBV6-5,TRBJ1-4,NA,TRBD1,CASSRRQTGGEKLFF,TGTGCCAGCAGCCGCCGCCAGACAGGGGGCGAAAAACTGTTTTTT
TRBV6-5,TRBJ1-2,NA,NA,CASSSLGGAYGYTF,TGTGCCAGCAGCTCCCTAGGGGGGGCGTATGGCTACACCTTC
TRBV9,TRBJ1-3,NA,NA,CASSTESGRSGNTIYF,TGTGCCAGCAGCACCGAGTCAGGGCGCTCTGGAAACACCATATATTTT
TRBV19,TRBJ1-1,NA,NA,CASSLRATEAFF,TGTGCCAGTAGCCTCAGGGCTACTGAAGCTTTCTTT
TRBV28,TRBJ1-2,many,TRBD1,CASTTGTAIFYGYTF,TGTGCCAGCACCACCGGGACAGCTATTTTCTATGGCTACACCTTC
TRBV6-1,TRBJ2-5,NA,NA,CASSEVYGRETQYF,TGTGCCAGCAGTGAAGTTTATGGGCGGGAGACCCAGTACTTC
TRBV5-4,TRBJ2-2,NA,TRBD1,CASSAQPTGVTGELFF,TGTGCCAGCAGCGCGCAACCTACAGGGGTCACCGGGGAGCTGTTTTTT
TRBV4-2,TRBJ1-5,NA,NA,CASSQGQGKDQPQHF,TGTGCCAGCAGCCAAGGGCAGGGAAAAGATCAGCCCCAGCATTTT
TRBV11-2,TRBJ2-5,NA,TRBD2,CASSLSGGGVETQYF,TGTGCCAGCAGCCTCTCCGGGGGAGGGGTGGAGACCCAGTACTTC
TRBV6-1,TRBJ1-5,few,NA,CASRGPAGGNQPQHF,TGTGCCAGCAGGGGCCCCGCCGGAGGCAATCAGCCCCAGCATTTT
TRBV5-1,TRBJ2-5,NA,NA,CASSLAANSGETQYF,TGCGCCAGCAGCTTGGCCGCGAACTCGGGGGAGACCCAGTACTTC
TRBV7-6,TRBJ2-5,NA,NA,CASSSTWTETQYF,TGTGCCAGCAGCTCCACCTGGACGGAGACCCAGTACTTC
TRBV4-1,TRBJ1-1,NA,NA,CASSQALRGTEAFF,TGCGCCAGCAGCCAAGCGTTGAGGGGAACTGAAGCTTTCTTT
TRBV27,TRBJ1-2,once,NA,CASRRTGTPYGYTF,TGTGCCAGCAGACGTACCGGGACCCCTTATGGCTACACCTTC
TRBV5-4,TRBJ2-3,NA,TRBD2,CASSFGLAGDTDTQYF,TGTGCCAGCAGCTTTGGACTAGCGGGAGACACAGATACGCAGTATTTT
TRBV11-2,TRBJ2-1,NA,NA,CASSLGTEQFF,TGTGCCAGCAGCTTAGGGACTGAGCAGTTCTTC
TRBV7-9,TRBJ1-2,NA,NA,CASSPPNRVAWGYTF,TGTGCCAGCAGCCCCCCGAACAGGGTCGCGTGGGGCTACACCTTC
TRBV7-9,TRBJ2-2,NA,NA,CASSPGEMGTLRELFF,TGTGCCAGCAGCCCAGGGGAAATGGGAACGTTGCGGGAGCTGTTTTTT